The count of the clone carrying this T cell receptor beta chain is one. This sample was included in a study of T cell changes during pregnancy in multiple sclerosis. Repertoires were generated with immunoSEQ multiplex PCR, while TCRdb's copy carries only in-frame clones and drops some. This table holds tens of thousands of clones, roughly 90% found once. This CDR3 region has 15 residues. Germline values: CDR1 MDHEN, CDR2 SYDVKM. With V trimmed by 5 bases and J by 3 bases, 10 bases remained unmatched. The TCR was taken from a female donor with multiple sclerosis, enrolled in a pregnancy study. Source: CD4+ T cells from peripheral blood mononuclear cells, taken in the third trimester of pregnancy. J is TRBJ2-7 and V is TRBV28, with 7 bases aligning to TRBD1. In nucleotides, the CDR3 is TGTGCCAGCAGTCTAAGCCGGACAGGCCTCTACGAGCAGTACTTC. Amino acids: CASSLSRTGLYEQYF.